This T cell receptor beta chain was captured by sequencing in a study of OX40 agonist ivuxolimab in advanced cancers. Across the study: It was permissible to have had prior anti-PD-1, anti-PD-L1 or anti-CTLA-4 therapy, and 40% had some.

The table came from immunoSEQ multiplex PCR; TCRdb's copy has only in-frame clones and leaves some out. This table holds over 80,000 clones, 80% to 95% found once. CDR3 length equals 14 residues. J gave up 4 bases and V 4 bases, and 5 bases lay outside the gene matches. Germline CDR1 reads SGHRS; CDR2 reads YFSETQ. Specimen: CD4+ or CD8+ T cells sorted from blood, collected in a trial of the OX40 agonist ivuxolimab. The clonotype was recovered from an adult with an advanced solid tumor such as melanoma, head and neck, liver or kidney cancer. V and J are TRBV5-1 and TRBJ1-2; 9 bases are a match to TRBD1. CDR3 DNA: TGCGCCAGCAGCCATGGGACAGGGCCCTATGGCTACACCTTC. Encoded protein: CASSHGTGPYGYTF.